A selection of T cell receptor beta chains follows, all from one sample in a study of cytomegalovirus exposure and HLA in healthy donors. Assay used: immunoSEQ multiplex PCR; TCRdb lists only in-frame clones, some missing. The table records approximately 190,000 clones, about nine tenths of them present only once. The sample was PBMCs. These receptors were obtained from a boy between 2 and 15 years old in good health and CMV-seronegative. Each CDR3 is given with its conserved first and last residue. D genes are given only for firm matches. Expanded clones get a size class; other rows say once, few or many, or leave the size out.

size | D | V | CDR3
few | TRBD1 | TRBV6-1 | CASSDRAENEKLFF
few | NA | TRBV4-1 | CASSQERGGGSYNEQFF
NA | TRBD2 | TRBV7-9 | CASSFSGTSNNEQFF
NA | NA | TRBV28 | CASRSPTEYEQYF
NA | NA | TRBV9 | CASSVASSGNTIYF
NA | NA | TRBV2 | CASSEIYLNQAYGYTF
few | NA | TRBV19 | CASSVTAREKLFF
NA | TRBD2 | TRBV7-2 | CASSIRLAGLYNEQFF
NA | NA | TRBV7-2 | CASSLGTIPNQPQHF
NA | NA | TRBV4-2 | CASSREGVGYTF
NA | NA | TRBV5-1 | CASSLGRGGTDTQYF
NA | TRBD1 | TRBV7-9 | CASSLRQGSTGELFF
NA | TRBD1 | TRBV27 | CASSLSQGGYEQYF
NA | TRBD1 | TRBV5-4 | CASSQTGEGNGYTF
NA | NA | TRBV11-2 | CASSFSARIGKGADTQYF
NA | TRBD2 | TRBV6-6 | CASSGGLAGLSYEQYF
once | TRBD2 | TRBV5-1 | CASSLVPSGGLNTGELFF
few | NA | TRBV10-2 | CASSEHRGLYEQYF
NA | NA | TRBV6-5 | CASSQTAYYEQYF
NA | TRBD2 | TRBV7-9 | CASSSASGRAYEQYF
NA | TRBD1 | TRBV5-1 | CASSLGAGGDTIYF
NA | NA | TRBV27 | CASRLGGGYSNQPQHF
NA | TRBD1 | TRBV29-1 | CSVSGTGDTNTEAFF
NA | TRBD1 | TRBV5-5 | CASSPGQGANYGYTF
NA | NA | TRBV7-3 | CASSLGAPSNEQYF
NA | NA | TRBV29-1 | CSVGLGRTGQFF
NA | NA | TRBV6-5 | CASSRQSNTEAFF